Below, 13 T cell receptor beta chains from the same sample are listed, as sequenced in a study of OX40 agonist ivuxolimab in advanced cancers. Generated by immunoSEQ multiplex PCR, the TCRdb table keeps only in-frame clones and is missing some. The sample holds just under 75,000 clones, roughly 90% seen once. Material: CD4+ or CD8+ T cells sorted from blood, obtained in a trial of the OX40 agonist ivuxolimab. The receptor source for this set is an adult with an advanced solid tumor such as melanoma, head and neck, liver or kidney cancer.

The rearrangement links TRBV21-1 to TRBJ1-4; the table calls TRBD1, which could not be checked here. TRBV21-1 is a recognized pseudogene. The CDR3 sequence is 14 residues long. The CDR3 DNA is TGTGCCAGCAGCCGGACAGGGGGCGGGGAAAAACTGTTTTTT. Translation: CASSRTGGGEKLFF.

The V and J genes are TRBV6-1 and TRBJ2-5; the D is unclear. V shed 6 bases and J shed 5 bases, with 10 bases lying between them. The germline V gene has CDR1 MNHNS and CDR2 SASEGT. CDR3 length: 12 amino acids. The DNA of the CDR3 is TGTGCCAGCAGCTACCAGGTGGAGACCCAGTACTTC. Translation: CASSYQVETQYF.

This clone came up a few times. The V and J genes are TRBV14 and TRBJ2-7; a weak D match, TRBD1 (5 bases). Germline CDR1 SGHDN, CDR2 FVKESK. CDR3 length: 14 residues. The V gene lost 4 bases and the J gene lost 4 bases, with 14 bases spanning the gap. The CDR3 bases are TGTGCCAGCAGCCGGGGCCCGGTAGGGTACGAGCAGTACTTC. Amino acid sequence: CASSRGPVGYEQYF. The whole variable domain, filled in from reference TRBV14 and TRBJ2-7, reads EAGVTQFPSHSVIEKGQTVTLRCDPISGHDNLYWYRRVMGKEIKFLLHFVKESKQDESGMPNNRFLAERTGGTYSTLKVQPAELEDSGVYFCASSRGPVGYEQYFGPGTRLTVT.

The chain couples TRBV7-6 to TRBJ1-5; D may be TRBD1 (6 bases). Germline CDR1 is SGHVS and CDR2 is FNYEAQ. This CDR3 is 13 amino acids long. V lost 5 bases to trimming and J lost 2 bases, with 7 bases between them. The CDR3 sequence is CASSEGGNQPQHF. The CDR3 nucleotides read TGTGCCAGCAGCGAGGGGGGCAATCAGCCCCAGCATTTT.

The chain links TRBV7-9 to TRBJ2-2; TRBD2 aligns across 7 bases. CDR1 and CDR2 from the germline V gene are SEHNR and FQNEAQ (reference sequence). There are 15 residues in the CDR3. Losses at the gene ends were 4 bases for V and 4 bases for J; bases not matched to a gene: 6. The CDR3 nucleotides are TGTGCCAGCAGCTGGGAGGGCCTCGGCACCGGGGAGCTGTTTTTT. It specifies CASSWEGLGTGELFF.

The chain links TRBV5-1 to TRBJ2-5, with D perhaps TRBD1 (5 bases). This CDR3 comprises 11 residues. The V gene's germline CDR1 is SGHRS and CDR2 YFSETQ. Trimming shortened V by 4 bases and J by 10 bases, and 11 bases separated the two germline ends. The CDR3 DNA is TGCGCCAGCAGCCAAGGGGTGGTCCAGTACTTC. It translates to CASSQGVVQYF.

This clone showed up just once. The chain couples TRBV7-9 to TRBJ1-1, with 7 bases aligning to TRBD1. Germline trimming cut 4 bases from V and 4 bases from J; bases unmatched to any gene: 18. The CDR3 sequence is 18 residues long. In germline, CDR1 is SEHNR, CDR2 FQNEAQ (reference sequence). The CDR3 bases are TGTGCCAGCAGCTCCCTGGCCCTGCGAGGGGGACAGATCACTGAAGCTTTCTTT. This codes for CASSSLALRGGQITEAFF.

The V gene is TRBV18, the J gene TRBJ2-1; D possibly corresponds to TRBD2 (7 bases). V was cut by 3 bases and J by 4 bases, with 16 bases left in between. In germline, CDR1 is KGHSH, CDR2 LQKENI. CDR3 length: 16 amino acids. This CDR3 is CASSPWGRGRYNEQFF. The CDR3 coding sequence is TGTGCCAGCTCACCCTGGGGGCGGGGGCGTTACAATGAGCAGTTCTTC.

The V and J genes are TRBV7-2 and TRBJ1-4; the match to TRBD1 covers 8 bases. V shed 6 bases and J 3 bases; nucleotides not matched to a gene: 3. The CDR3 runs 14 residues. Looked up from germline, CDR1 is SGHTA and CDR2 is FQGNSA. In nucleotides, the CDR3 is TGTGCCAGCAGGCAGGGGGCCTCTAATGAAAAACTGTTTTTT. This encodes CASRQGASNEKLFF.

The chain recombines TRBV11-2 with TRBJ2-7, with 7 positions matching TRBD1. V lost 0 bases, J lost 2 bases, and 4 bases stayed unmatched. Germline CDR1 and CDR2: SGHAT and FQNNGV. The CDR3 totals 15 residues. The CDR3 coding sequence is TGTGCCAGCAGCTTAGAACTAGGGACAGCCTACGAGCAGTACTTC. As protein: CASSLELGTAYEQYF.

The count of this clone is one. The chain joins TRBV10-3 to TRBJ2-1, with 12 bases matching TRBD2. From germline, CDR1 is ENHRY and CDR2 SYGVKD. With V trimmed by 6 bases and J by 10 bases, 1 base remained unmatched. There are 12 residues in the CDR3. The CDR3 DNA reads as TGTGCCATCAGAGGACTAGCGGGGGAGCAGTTCTTC. Translation: CAIRGLAGEQFF.

This rearrangement joins TRBV7-2 to TRBJ1-2; D possibly corresponds to TRBD1 (5 bases). The CDR3 length is 16 residues. In germline, CDR1 is SGHTA, CDR2 FQGNSA. Trimming stripped 1 base from V and 7 bases from J, with 19 bases between. CDR3 nucleotides: TGTGCCAGCAGCTTAGTTTGGGGGGAGCTGGGCGGTGGCTACACCTTC. Its protein product is CASSLVWGELGGGYTF.

V is TRBV4-3 and J is TRBJ1-6; no clear D. With 0 bases removed from V and 7 bases from J, the gap between germline ends came to 4 bases. CDR3 length: 13 residues. In germline, CDR1 is LGHNA, CDR2 YSLEER. The CDR3 here is CASSQDWNSPLHF. CDR3 DNA sequence: TGCGCCAGCAGCCAAGATTGGAATTCACCCCTCCACTTT.